This TCR beta chain is drawn from a study of shared clonotypes between healthy human individuals (dated by TCRdb to the early 2020s). Turning to the overall study: Two women and a few men aged 18 to 49 years were included in the cohort. For each donor, three plates each were used for CD4 naive and CD4 memory, two plates were used for CD8 naive, and one plate was used for CD8 memory. To estimate repertoire size and how much clonotypes are shared between individuals, the study performed deep sequencing of blood TCR repertoires from a few healthy adults. To increase sequencing depth and limit assay-specific biases, TCR repertoire library preparation and sequencing were carried out by different laboratories using diverse techniques. Per donor, leukapheresis produced somewhere between about 0.94 and 8.9 billion PBMCs.

The donors were healthy, HIV-negative adults who had no recently reported acute infections or vaccinations. Every donor was a Caucasian adult residing in Nashville, Tennessee, USA. CD4+ T cells were enriched through magnetic negative selection, after which naive cells were positively selected on CD45RA and the remaining negative fraction served as the memory subset. Blood was collected by leukapheresis, and PBMCs were isolated by Ficoll-Histopaque density gradient centrifugation and then cryopreserved in liquid nitrogen vapor phase. Analytical flow cytometry was used to check the purity and quantity of each magnetically sorted T cell population. From each sorted fraction, genomic DNA was isolated and quantified by UV absorbance on a Nanodrop 2000c. A remark on this clone: Its antigen remains unidentified. The sample holds no much larger clone one base away, and base qualities are not on file.

Study-level results and caveats: Sampling was limited to blood, and TCR repertoires in tissue likely differ from TCR repertoires in blood. Higher generation probabilities were observed for clonotypes shared by all four sorted-subset donors than for non-shared clonotypes. Larger estimated clonotype richness was generally found for naive subsets than for memory subsets. Sharing across a few donors was observed for 4.5% to 6.5% of naive CD4, 3% to 3.5% of naive CD8, over 2% of memory CD4, and roughly 0.4% of memory CD8 clonotypes. Rarefaction of sorted-subset datasets indicated incomplete sequencing despite the large sequencing depth. The small number of donors limited the genetic and exposure-history diversity represented. Pairwise subsampling indicated that sequencing depth was expected to affect the degree of clonotype sharing among donors.

Using the deep immunoSEQ assay, TCR CDR3 regions were amplified from genomic DNA by multiplex PCR. For each cell subset, the extracted genomic DNA was distributed evenly across all wells of several immunoSEQ 96-well plates, and each plate served as one replicate. For sorted subsets, about 0.2 ug genomic DNA, equal to about 30,000 T cell genomes, was loaded into each replicate PCR. The purified libraries were quantified using a Qubit 3.0 fluorometer, sized with a Bioanalyzer 2100, and then quantified again using the KAPA Library Quantification kit. A separate single-read 150-cycle Illumina NextSeq 550 flow cell was used to sequence each immunoSEQ 96-well plate. In the source study's methods: The immunoSEQ output contained only junctional sequences without quality scores, so filtering could not match that applied to full-length reads. To assign V/J genes and CDR3, sequences were annotated using PyIR, a Python wrapper for IgBLAST v1.9, with IMGT germline references. Reads were removed for weak V/J assignments (E-value above 1e-6), missing CDR3, stop codons, out-of-frame junctions, or ambiguous translated residues. A V3J clonotype was defined by an identical inferred V gene, J gene, and CDR3 amino acid sequence. Percentage overlap between repertoires was computed as shared unique clonotypes divided by the size of the smaller repertoire. RTK rarefaction, the Chao1 estimator, and Recon v2.1 estimates of unobserved clonotypes were used to assess repertoire richness. Generation probabilities for all TCRbeta clonotypes obtained by the gDNA method from a few donors were computed using OLGA. This is the immuneACCESS table as TCRdb keeps it, with only in-frame sequences that have V and J called. A part of the clones is gone; compared with another copy, unresolved V genes explain less than half, and the rest is unexplained. V and J calls plus clone size are reproduced from that table; the DNA served to infer D and trimming. The sample table contains 650,000 to 800,000 clones; only one count was recorded for over 55% of them. Jointly, the top ten make up about 1.7% of the sample.

Sequences were obtained from memory CD4+ T cells sorted from blood. Sample cell subset or site, as interpreted from the label and publication: CD45RA-negative fraction. The clonotype originates from a woman in her twenties or thirties in good health.

DNA sequence: TGTGCCAGCCACGCATCGTCAACACAGGGGACGCGAAATAACTGCTCCTACAATGAGCAGTTCTTC. The encoded protein is CASHASSTQGTRNNCSYNEQFF. Here the chain combines TRBV6-9 and TRBJ2-1; TRBD1 lines up with 7 middle nucleotides. CDR1 and CDR2, per the germline V gene, are MNHGY and SVAAGI. Clipping removes 8 bases from V and 0 bases from J, with 28 as the unmatched junction base count. The CDR3, cysteine through phenylalanine, is 22 amino acids long. The kept DNA is CDR3 alone, 66 bases in frame from the first base.